Listed below are T cell receptor beta chains from one sample, sequenced in a study of T-cell memory formation after mild COVID-19. A single record per CDR3 protein comes from TCRdb applying MiXCR to the 5' RACE reads. The sample has 270,000 or so distinct CDR3 sequences, approximately 15% seen once. The material sequenced was PBMCs or a T cell subset sorted from them (not recorded which). The receptor set was obtained from a man aged 18 to 30 who had mild COVID-19 (a few samples of this study predate the infection). Cell type and time point are not known. CDR3s include the opening cysteine and the closing phenylalanine or tryptophan. D genes are given only for firm matches.

v_call	j_call	d_call	cdr3_aa
TRBV7-2	TRBJ2-5	NA	CASSTGRWGETQYF
TRBV7-2	TRBJ2-3	TRBD2	CASSPRQRGGSDTQYF
TRBV4-1	TRBJ2-3	TRBD2	CASSQPRLLAGGRRIDTQYF
TRBV12-3/TRBV12-4	TRBJ2-7	NA	CASSFTSREYEQYF
TRBV10-3	TRBJ1-5	TRBD1	CAISGDRDQPQHF
TRBV27	TRBJ1-5	TRBD1	CASSFEGAQPQHF
TRBV6-5	TRBJ1-1	TRBD1	CASSSLTGGGTEAFF
TRBV10-3	TRBJ2-3	NA	CAISDDLGRSGTDTQYF
TRBV9	TRBJ2-3	TRBD2	CASRRGVSTDTQYF
TRBV2	TRBJ1-2	NA	CASSDTFKGYTF
TRBV4-1	TRBJ2-7	TRBD2	CASSQVAASGLRGYEQYF
TRBV7-9	TRBJ1-5	NA	CASSLEKGEAHWGNQPQHF
TRBV28	TRBJ1-2	NA	CASSPLGSNYGYTF
TRBV6-1	TRBJ1-6	NA	CASSAPPGRSSPLHF
TRBV29-1	TRBJ2-5	TRBD2	CSAIKTGTSAFQETQYF
TRBV4-1	TRBJ1-1	NA	CASSMGQTNTEAFF
TRBV7-2	TRBJ1-2	TRBD1	CASSLTGGLYGYTF
TRBV6-5	TRBJ1-2	NA	CASRVGLNYGYTF
TRBV10-3	TRBJ1-2	TRBD1	CAISTGQGVAIDYGYTF
TRBV20-1	TRBJ2-5	TRBD2	CSARVPAGASNGETQYF
TRBV5-6	TRBJ2-1	NA	CASRRQGFGSYNEQFF
TRBV12-3/TRBV12-4	TRBJ1-4	NA	CASSQPMNEKLFF
TRBV20-1	TRBJ1-2	TRBD1	CSAIQGAGGYTF
TRBV28	TRBJ2-5	NA	CASNTNIRVVKTQYF
TRBV7-6	TRBJ2-5	NA	CASSAGLNRETQYF
TRBV14	TRBJ2-5	NA	CASSPHAGTYQETQYF
TRBV7-6	TRBJ2-5	NA	CASSLAAEQETQYF
TRBV9	TRBJ2-3	NA	CASSVGGVDTQYF
TRBV7-2	TRBJ2-5	NA	CASSFELGTGQETQYF
TRBV2	TRBJ1-1	NA	CASTYDRTANTEAFF
TRBV4-1	TRBJ2-7	TRBD1	CASSPGQGHEQYF
TRBV5-1	TRBJ1-6	TRBD1	CASSTTGEESPLHF
TRBV5-1	TRBJ2-5	TRBD2	CASSFGSGGAETQYF
TRBV6-6	TRBJ2-2	NA	CASVAAGWGTGELFF
TRBV11-2	TRBJ2-7	TRBD1	CASSRTGWEQYF
TRBV7-6	TRBJ2-1	NA	CASSAQESSYNEQFF
TRBV7-9	TRBJ2-5	NA	CASSLDRSQYF
TRBV6-5	TRBJ2-7	NA	CASSYSSGAYEQYF
TRBV7-2	TRBJ2-3	NA	CASSWEVTDTQYF
TRBV12-3/TRBV12-4	TRBJ1-1	NA	CASSLVEEAFF
TRBV18	TRBJ1-4	TRBD1	CASSPPPGTGGNEKLFF
TRBV7-6	TRBJ1-5	NA	CASSLDGRGGNQPQHF
TRBV7-9	TRBJ1-2	NA	CASSLRALPNYGYTF
TRBV7-2	TRBJ1-4	NA	CASSAHRLPNEKLFF
TRBV5-1	TRBJ2-1	NA	CASSLAGGGGSYNEQFF